A single sample is the source of the 2 T cell receptor beta chains below, sequenced in a study of early T cells in non-severe SARS-CoV-2 infection (dated by TCRdb to about 2021). The library was prepared using 5' RACE. The data were produced on a NextSeq 500. The public reads were reprocessed in TCRdb via fastp at Q25 and MiXCR, keeping in-frame beta chains. For every CDR3 protein sequence, its rows merge into one entry that carries the most common genes and DNA. The sample table records more than 85,000 distinct CDR3 sequences; roughly 15% of these occur just once. The biggest ten clones account for about 5% of the sample. The sample consisted of whole blood, taken at baseline. The source of these receptors is an adult who was a healthcare worker with PCR-confirmed SARS-CoV-2 infection or an uninfected control (not recorded which).

The chain uses TRBV30 and TRBJ2-7; D possibly corresponds to TRBD1 (8 bases). V was shortened by 6 bases and J by 3 bases, with 18 bases between the two germline ends. The CDR3 spans 14 residues. Germline V lookup: CDR1 GTSNPN, CDR2 SVGIG (reference sequence). CDR3 residues: CACSLTGGGYEQYF. CDR3 in DNA: TGTGCCTGCTCCCTAACAGGGGGGGGCTACGAGCAGTACTTC. Looking up the rest from reference TRBV30 and TRBJ2-7 gives the full variable domain: SQTIHQWPATLVQPVGSPLSLECTVEGTSNPNLYWYRQAAGRGLQLLFYSVGIGQISSEVPQNLSASRPQDRQFILSSKKLLLSDSGFYLCACSLTGGGYEQYFGPGTRLTVT.

This clonotype has only a few counts. The gene calls are TRBV3-1 and TRBJ1-1; D perhaps matches TRBD1 (5 bases). Deletions cut 3 bases from V and 1 base from J, with 9 bases between. The germline CDR1 and CDR2 sequences are LGHDT and YNNKEL (reference sequence). The CDR3 loop spans 14 amino acids. CDR3 in DNA: TGTGCCAGCAGCCAGCAGACAGAGAACACTGAAGCTTTCTTT. Translated: CASSQQTENTEAFF.